This TCR beta chain was sequenced in a study of vaccination effects on CD4 cells after COVID-19. In the study overall: Antigen-specific CD4+ T cells expanded by the ViraFEST assay with viral peptide pools were then sequenced.

Culture proceeded for approximately 9 days, and CD4+ T cells were then isolated. Libraries were prepared by immunoSEQ multiplex PCR; TCRdb keeps only in-frame clonotypes and omits some of them. The data show 50,000 or so clones, around 67% seen once. This clone was observed a handful of times. Its matching antigen is unknown. Sequenced material: CD4+ T cells from PBMCs cultured without peptide, taken before COVID-19 vaccination. The TCR sequence derives from a human donor who received a COVID-19 vaccine.

The CDR3 DNA is TGTGCCAGTAGTACGATCGGGGCAGGGGGGCAGCCCCAGCATTTT. Translated: CASSTIGAGGQPQHF. This chain connects TRBV19 to TRBJ1-5; 7 positions match TRBD1. Germline CDR1 reads LNHDA; CDR2 reads SQIVND (reference sequence). The CDR3 extends over 15 amino acids. V shed 4 bases and J 7 bases; nucleotides not matched to a gene: 10.